This TCR beta chain was captured in a study of cytomegalovirus exposure and HLA in healthy donors. General study results and limits: In vitro testing confirmed a few CMV-associated chains as specific for CMV antigens. The authors listed 164 TCR beta chains as cytomegalovirus-associated.

Sequenced by immunoSEQ multiplex PCR; TCRdb stores in-frame clones only, minus some. The sample lists roughly 250,000 clones, 80% to 90% occurring once. This clone was seen only a few times. The antigen remains unidentified. CDR1 and CDR2 from the germline V gene are MDHEN and SYDVKM. Trimming pared 7 bases from V and 1 base from J, leaving 16 bases between. This CDR3 is built from 15 residues. The study drew the donors from its roughly 130-subject validation cohort, separate from the approximately 700-subject first cohort. This chain joins TRBV28 and TRBJ1-1; TRBD1 is a possible D gene (5 bases). This TCR was recovered from a man aged 18-30 years in good health and CMV-seronegative. Input material: PBMCs. The CDR3 loop is CASTLYARGNTEAFF. The CDR3 region has the DNA TGTGCCAGCACCCTTTATGCAAGGGGGAACACTGAAGCTTTCTTT. Using reference TRBV28 and TRBJ1-1 for the parts outside the CDR3, the full variable domain is DVKVTQSSRYLVKRTGEKVFLECVQDMDHENMFWYRQDPGLGLRLIYFSYDVKMKEKGDIPEGYSVSREKKERFSLILESASTNQTSMYLCASTLYARGNTEAFFGQGTRLTVV.